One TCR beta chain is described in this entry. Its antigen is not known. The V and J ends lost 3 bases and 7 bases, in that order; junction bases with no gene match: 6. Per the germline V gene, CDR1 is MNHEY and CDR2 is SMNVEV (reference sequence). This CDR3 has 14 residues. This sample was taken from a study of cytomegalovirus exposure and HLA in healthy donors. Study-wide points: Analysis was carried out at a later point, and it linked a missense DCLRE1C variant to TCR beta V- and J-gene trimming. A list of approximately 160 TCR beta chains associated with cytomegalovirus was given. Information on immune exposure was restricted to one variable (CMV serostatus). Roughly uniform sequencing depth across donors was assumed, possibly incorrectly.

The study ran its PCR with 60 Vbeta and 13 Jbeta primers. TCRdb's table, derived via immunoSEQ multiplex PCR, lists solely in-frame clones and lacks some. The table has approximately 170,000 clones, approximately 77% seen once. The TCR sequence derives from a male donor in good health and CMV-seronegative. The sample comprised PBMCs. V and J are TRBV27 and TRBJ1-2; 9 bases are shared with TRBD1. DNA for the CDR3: TGTGCCAGCAGTTTGTGGGACAGGGCGGGTGGCTACACCTTC. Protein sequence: CASSLWDRAGGYTF.